These 26 T cell receptor beta chains originate from one sample sequenced in a study of cytotoxic CD8 clonotypes in ibrutinib-treated CLL. Sequencing was performed with immunoSEQ multiplex PCR; in TCRdb, only in-frame clones are kept and a portion is missing. The sample includes about 140,000 clones, 70% to 80% of them seen just once. The starting material was PBMCs, obtained after 12 months of ibrutinib treatment. The receptors shown here come from a human donor with chronic lymphocytic leukemia.

CDR3 sequence: CASSLGVGSYNSPLHF. CDR3 coding DNA: TGTGCCAGCAGCTTGGGGGTGGGGTCCTATAATTCACCCCTCCACTTT. V and J are TRBV5-4 and TRBJ1-6, with D unclear. The germline gives CDR1 SGHNT, CDR2 YYREEE (reference sequence). This CDR3 region has 16 residues. The ends were cut back, 0 bases at V and 1 base at J, with 8 bases in the middle.

The chain links TRBV9 to TRBJ1-6; 9 nucleotides match TRBD1. CDR1 is SGDLS and CDR2 is YYNGEE in the germline V gene. The CDR3 is 16 residues long. The V segment lost 4 bases and the J segment 9 bases; nucleotides outside the gene matches: 11. CDR3 DNA sequence: TGTGCCAGCAGCTCACCTCCGGGACAGGGCGTTTCACCCCTCCACTTT. As protein: CASSSPPGQGVSPLHF.

The rearrangement joins TRBV5-1 to TRBJ1-1, with D hard to call. In germline, CDR1 is SGHRS, CDR2 YFSETQ. CDR3 length: 14 residues. Trimming took off 4 bases at V and 4 bases at J, with 14 bases between the two ends. CDR3 sequence: CASSLDPEGTEAFF. The DNA of the CDR3 is TGCGCCAGCAGCCTGGACCCAGAGGGCACTGAAGCTTTCTTT.

This clone was detected a few times. The V gene is TRBV25-1, the J gene TRBJ2-1, with 14 bases matching TRBD2. The length of the CDR3 is 17 residues. V lost 4 bases, J lost 6 bases, and 8 bases stayed unmatched. Looked up from germline, CDR1 is MGHDK and CDR2 is SYGVNS. The CDR3 here is CASSARLAGGPGNEQFF. In DNA form, the CDR3 reads TGTGCCAGCAGTGCCCGACTAGCGGGAGGGCCTGGCAATGAGCAGTTCTTC.

The J gene is TRBJ1-2, the V gene TRBV28; 10 bases match TRBD1. V dropped 11 bases and J dropped 0; count of bases not matched to a gene: 9. Germline values: CDR1 MDHEN, CDR2 SYDVKM. The CDR3 consists of 15 residues. For the CDR3, the DNA is TGTGCCTACCGGGACAGGGGCCCATCTAACTATGGCTACACCTTC. Its translation is CAYRDRGPSNYGYTF.

This chain joins TRBV18 and TRBJ2-7; TRBD2 agrees at 14 bases. The CDR3 covers 15 residues. The ends lost 5 bases at V and 3 bases at J; junction bases unmatched: 3. Germline values: CDR1 KGHSH, CDR2 LQKENI. The CDR3 nucleotides read TGTGCCAGCTCATCGGGGACTAGCGGGAGCTACGAGCAGTACTTC. As protein: CASSSGTSGSYEQYF.

The chain links TRBV7-8 to TRBJ2-3, with 12 bases fitting TRBD2. Germline V gives CDR1 SGHVS, CDR2 FQNEAQ. V dropped 3 bases and J dropped 5; count of bases not matched to a gene: 3. This CDR3 has 15 amino acids. This CDR3 reads CASSFLLAGGDTQYF. As DNA, the CDR3 is TGTGCCAGCAGCTTCCTACTAGCGGGAGGAGATACGCAGTATTTT.

This sequence joins TRBV7-3 and TRBJ1-1; tentative D call: TRBD1 (5 bases). Germline CDR1 reads SGHTA; CDR2 reads FQGTGA. Trimming took off 5 bases at V and 2 bases at J, with 6 bases between the two ends. The CDR3 consists of 12 residues. The CDR3 sequence is CASSTGNTEAFF. CDR3 in DNA: TGTGCCAGCAGCACAGGCAACACTGAAGCTTTCTTT. The full variable domain, in which reference TRBV7-3 and TRBJ1-1 provide the parts outside the CDR3, is GAGVSQTPSNKVTEKGKYVELRCDPISGHTALYWYRQSLGQGPEFLIYFQGTGAADDSGLPNDRFFAVRPEGSVSTLKIQRTERGDSAVYLCASSTGNTEAFFGQGTRLTVV.

This chain links TRBV4-3 with TRBJ2-7; 9 nucleotides line up with TRBD1. Germline values: CDR1 LGHNA, CDR2 YSLEER. Losses at the gene ends were 1 base for V and 3 bases for J; bases not matched to a gene: 4. The CDR3 extends over 15 amino acids. CDR3 region: CASSQGPGQGYEQYF. The CDR3 DNA follows: TGCGCCAGCAGCCAAGGCCCGGGACAGGGCTACGAGCAGTACTTC.

This chain links TRBV7-9 with TRBJ1-1; tentative D call: TRBD1 (5 bases). Germline assignment: CDR1 SEHNR and CDR2 FQNEAQ (reference sequence). Between the trimmed V and J ends, which lost 2 bases and 4 bases, there was a span of 11 bases. The CDR3 spans 14 residues. CDR3 DNA: TGTGCCAGCAGCTTACGGGGCGAGAGCACTGAAGCTTTCTTT. It codes for CASSLRGESTEAFF.

The CDR3 nucleotides read TGTGCCAGCAGTTTAGTCGAGCTGGATGAAAAACTGTTTTTT. Translation: CASSLVELDEKLFF. The rearrangement uses TRBV28 and TRBJ1-4, with D hard to call. The germline V gene encodes CDR1 MDHEN and CDR2 SYDVKM. There are 14 residues in the CDR3. Trimming took 2 bases from V and 6 from J, leaving 10 bases between them. Supplemented by reference TRBV28 and TRBJ1-4, the full variable domain reads DVKVTQSSRYLVKRTGEKVFLECVQDMDHENMFWYRQDPGLGLRLIYFSYDVKMKEKGDIPEGYSVSREKKERFSLILESASTNQTSMYLCASSLVELDEKLFFGSGTQLSVL.

The chain uses TRBV7-9 and TRBJ1-1, with TRBD1 identical over 9 bases. Per germline, CDR1 SEHNR and CDR2 FQNEAQ (reference sequence). The CDR3 has 15 amino acids. Losses at the gene ends were 4 bases for V and 2 bases for J; bases not matched to a gene: 5. The CDR3 here is CASSSPQGANTEAFF. The CDR3 DNA is TGTGCCAGCAGCTCCCCACAGGGGGCCAACACTGAAGCTTTCTTT.

The chain combines TRBV7-2 with TRBJ1-6, with TRBD1 identical over 7 bases. The V gene end was trimmed by 0 bases and the J gene end by 10 bases; junction bases not matched to a gene: 3. CDR3 size: 14 residues. Germline V lookup: CDR1 SGHTA, CDR2 FQGNSA. This chain's CDR3 is CASSLALGGSPLHF. As DNA, the CDR3 is TGTGCCAGCAGCTTAGCGCTAGGGGGCTCACCCCTCCACTTT.

V is TRBV19 and J is TRBJ2-1, with 11 bases that match TRBD2. Germline CDR1 LNHDA, CDR2 SQIVND (reference sequence). CDR3 length: 14 residues. With 3 bases clipped from V and 8 bases from J, the junction kept 3 bases outside the gene matches. The CDR3 bases are TGTGCCAGTAGTATTTCTAGCGGGAGGTATGAGCAGTTCTTC. It specifies CASSISSGRYEQFF.

The chain joins TRBV4-1 to TRBJ2-1, with 7 bases lining up with TRBD2. Trimming cost V 4 bases and J 8 bases; bases outside gene matches: 5. This CDR3 is built from 13 residues. In germline, CDR1 is MGHRA, CDR2 YSYEKL. The CDR3: CASSRGTNDEQFF. CDR3 DNA sequence: TGCGCCAGCAGCCGCGGGACTAACGATGAGCAGTTCTTC.

This sequence joins TRBV28 and TRBJ1-5; D perhaps matches TRBD1 (6 bases). The CDR3 is made up of 15 amino acids. V was pared by 6 bases and J by 2 bases, with 14 bases between. Germline CDR1 MDHEN, CDR2 SYDVKM. The CDR3 reads CASRKTGRGNQPQHF. The CDR3 bases are TGTGCCAGCAGGAAGACAGGTCGGGGCAATCAGCCCCAGCATTTT.

The J gene is TRBJ2-3, the V gene TRBV11-1; no definite D call. Trimming removed 1 base from V and 5 bases from J, with 4 bases in between. Germline values: CDR1 SGHAT, CDR2 FQDESV (reference sequence). This CDR3 contains 12 residues. The CDR3 loop reads CASSLVKDTQYF. The CDR3 nucleotides are TGTGCCAGCAGCTTAGTGAAAGATACGCAGTATTTT.

The chain has TRBV7-9 and TRBJ2-4; D remains unclear. This CDR3 spans 11 amino acids. V was cut by 1 base and J by 9 bases, with 4 bases left in between. Germline V CDR1 and CDR2: SEHNR, FQNEAQ (reference sequence). This CDR3 is CASSLVGIQYF. The CDR3 DNA reads as TGTGCCAGCAGCTTAGTCGGCATTCAGTACTTC.

The chain employs TRBV28 and TRBJ1-2, with D unresolved. In germline, CDR1 is MDHEN, CDR2 SYDVKM. The CDR3 is 13 residues long. The V end lost 3 bases, the J end lost 8 bases, and 13 bases lay between the germline ends. The CDR3 protein is CASSLAQARGYTF. The CDR3 nucleotides read TGTGCCAGCAGTTTGGCGCAAGCAAGGGGCTACACCTTC.

CDR3 loop: CSAEVTVNTEAFF. CDR3 in DNA: TGCAGCGCCGAGGTGACAGTGAACACTGAAGCTTTCTTT. The V gene is TRBV29-1, the J gene TRBJ1-1; the D gene is possibly TRBD1 (5 bases). Germline values: CDR1 SQVTM, CDR2 ANQGSEA. This CDR3 spans 13 amino acids. Trimming took off 7 bases at V and 0 bases at J, with 12 bases between the two ends.

The chain carries TRBV5-4 and TRBJ2-1, with 10 bases matching TRBD1. The CDR3 runs to 15 residues. Germline CDR1 is SGHNT and CDR2 is YYREEE (reference sequence). Losses at the gene ends were 4 bases for V and 4 bases for J; bases not matched to a gene: 5. Here the CDR3 reads CASSRPGQGYNEQFF. CDR3 nucleotides: TGTGCCAGCAGCCGACCGGGACAGGGGTACAATGAGCAGTTCTTC.

DNA of the CDR3: TGTGCCAGCGGGAGACAGGCGACTTTTAACTATGGCTACACCTTC. Translating gives CASGRQATFNYGYTF. This chain connects TRBV6-5 to TRBJ1-2; TRBD1 is a possible D gene (6 bases). This CDR3 spans 15 amino acids. CDR1 is MNHEY, CDR2 SVGAGI, per germline. Trimming cost V 8 bases and J 1 base, with 17 bases left between them.

V and J are TRBV5-4 and TRBJ2-5; no clear D. The ends were cut back, 4 bases at V and 0 bases at J, with 16 bases in the middle. Germline values: CDR1 SGHNT, CDR2 YYREEE (reference sequence). This CDR3 contains 16 residues. CDR3 DNA sequence: TGTGCCAGCAGCCGAGGTAAGGGCGGATACCAAGAGACCCAGTACTTC. It yields the protein CASSRGKGGYQETQYF.

This clone appeared once. The chain uses TRBV6-1 and TRBJ2-7, with no clear D. Germline loops: CDR1 MNHNS, CDR2 SASEGT. Between the trimmed V and J ends, which lost 1 base and 2 bases, there was a span of 12 bases. The CDR3 runs to 15 residues. CDR3 loop: CASSEVPESPYEQYF. In nucleotides, the CDR3 is TGTGCCAGCAGTGAAGTTCCTGAATCTCCCTACGAGCAGTACTTC.

The chain employs TRBV11-3 and TRBJ2-1; 14 bases are shared with TRBD2. V lost 4 bases to trimming and J lost 7 bases; unmatched junction nucleotides: 9. The CDR3 totals 17 residues. CDR1 and CDR2 from the germline V gene are SGHNT and YENEEA. CDR3 region: CASSWGTGTSGSNEQFF. CDR3 DNA sequence: TGTGCCAGCAGCTGGGGAACCGGGACTAGCGGGAGTAATGAGCAGTTCTTC.

The genes are TRBV6-6 and TRBJ1-5; weak D call: TRBD1 (5 bases). The V end was cut by 6 bases, the J end by 6 bases, with 9 bases between. This CDR3 contains 12 residues. CDR1 is MNHNY and CDR2 is SVGAGI in the germline V gene (reference sequence). The CDR3 reads CASRQGSQPQHF. For the CDR3, the DNA is TGTGCCAGCAGGCAGGGTTCTCAGCCCCAGCATTTT.